This entry is about one TCR beta chain. Its antigen is not known. This CDR3 region has 15 residues. Germline V gene data show CDR1 as MDHEN and CDR2 as SYDVKM. Trimming cost V 5 bases and J 7 bases; bases outside gene matches: 9. Sequencing was performed with immunoSEQ multiplex PCR; in TCRdb, only in-frame clones are kept and a portion is missing. The table lists around 11,000 clones, about nine tenths of them singletons. This entry comes from a study of somatic mutations in cytotoxic T cells in rheumatoid arthritis. General study results and limits: Reported slight underrepresentation of TRBV07 in rheumatoid arthritis patients was not subjected to multiple-comparison adjustment. Each of about an eighth of the roughly 60 patients had a largest CD8+ clone that made up more than 20% of CD8+ cells.

This clonotype originated in a woman younger than 35 with rheumatoid arthritis. Sequencing was done on a sample of CD8+ T cells sorted from blood. This chain connects TRBV28 to TRBJ2-1; TRBD2 agrees at 9 bases. CDR3 sequence (DNA): TGTGCCAGCAGTCCAGCGGGGGGCCCTGGAAATGAGCAGTTCTTC. This codes for CASSPAGGPGNEQFF. The full variable domain, completed using reference TRBV28 and TRBJ2-1, is DVKVTQSSRYLVKRTGEKVFLECVQDMDHENMFWYRQDPGLGLRLIYFSYDVKMKEKGDIPEGYSVSREKKERFSLILESASTNQTSMYLCASSPAGGPGNEQFFGPGTRLTVL.